These 2 T cell receptor beta chains came from one sample sequenced in a study of T-cell memory formation after mild COVID-19. One entry per CDR3 protein, called by TCRdb with MiXCR from the 5' RACE reads. The data contain roughly 250,000 distinct CDR3 sequences, 16% of them seen just once; the ten biggest clones take up approximately 20%. Source material: PBMCs or a T cell subset sorted from them (not recorded which). The receptor source for this set is a man in his late teens or twenties who had mild COVID-19 (a few samples of this study predate the infection). Cell type and time point are not known.

The rearrangement links TRBV20-1 to TRBJ1-2; 7 bases line up with TRBD1. The CDR3 runs 14 residues. J gave up 5 bases and V 3 bases, and 9 bases lay outside the gene matches. Germline CDR1 DFQATT, CDR2 SNEGSKA (reference sequence). The CDR3 here is CSASVGTALYGYTF. In DNA, the CDR3 is TGCAGTGCTAGTGTCGGGACAGCACTTTATGGCTACACCTTC.

This clonotype has a handful of counts. J is TRBJ2-5 and V is TRBV27, with TRBD2 matching over 9 bases. Germline assignment: CDR1 MNHEY and CDR2 SMNVEV (reference sequence). This CDR3 contains 15 residues. Unmatched junction bases numbered 4, after V lost 3 bases and J lost 2 bases. CDR3 loop: CASSFGLAGQETQYF. CDR3 in DNA: TGTGCCAGCAGTTTCGGGCTAGCGGGGCAAGAGACCCAGTACTTC.